Each of the 15 T cell receptor beta chains below was sequenced from the same sample in a study of blood T cell repertoires in COVID-19. Produced via immunoSEQ multiplex PCR; TCRdb's table is partial and in-frame only. The profile shows about 170,000 clones, approximately 90% of them singletons. Sequencing was carried out using peripheral blood. These receptors came from a woman aged 80 or over in a cohort sampled during active or convalescent COVID-19.

J is TRBJ1-3 and V is TRBV18; no reliable D call. This CDR3 region has 13 residues. Trimming cost V 1 base and J 5 bases, with 6 bases left between them. Per the germline V gene, CDR1 is KGHSH and CDR2 is LQKENI. The CDR3 DNA reads TGTGCCAGCTCACCACTAACTAGAAACACCATATATTTT. Translation gives CASSPLTRNTIYF.

V is TRBV3-1 (or the pseudogene TRBV3-2) and J is TRBJ1-4, with D unclear. Germline V gene lookup returns CDR1 LGHDT and CDR2 YNNKEL (reference sequence). Trimming pared 8 bases from V and 5 bases from J, leaving 15 bases between. The CDR3 is 14 amino acids. The CDR3 protein is CASCYGGSNEKLFF. For the CDR3, the DNA is TGTGCCAGCTGCTACGGAGGGTCCAATGAAAAACTGTTTTTT.

V and J are TRBV27 and TRBJ2-2; D ambiguous. V lost 4 bases, J lost 2 bases, and 17 bases lay in between. Germline V gene data show CDR1 as MNHEY and CDR2 as SMNVEV (reference sequence). CDR3 size: 17 residues. The DNA for the CDR3 is TGTGCCAGCAGTTCCGTCTATGAAAAATTTAACACCGGGGAGCTGTTTTTT. Translation gives CASSSVYEKFNTGELFF.

The rearrangement links TRBV6-4 to TRBJ2-1; TRBD2 aligns across 7 bases. CDR3 length: 15 residues. Germline V gene lookup returns CDR1 MRHNA and CDR2 SNTAGT. V shed 2 bases, J shed 6 bases, and the junction held 7 bases outside the gene matches. The CDR3 nucleotides are TGTGCCAGCAGTGACGGCGGGAGTTATTCCAATGAGCAGTTCTTC. This gives the protein CASSDGGSYSNEQFF.

The chain recombines TRBV18 with TRBJ2-7; 8 nucleotides agree with TRBD1. The V and J ends lost 5 bases and 4 bases, in that order; junction bases with no gene match: 10. Germline V gives CDR1 KGHSH, CDR2 LQKENI. This CDR3 has 15 residues. CDR3 loop: CASSFPGRGQYEQYF. Here the CDR3 DNA reads TGTGCCAGCTCATTTCCGGGCAGGGGGCAGTACGAGCAGTACTTC. Based on the CDR3 plus reference TRBV18 and TRBJ2-7, the full variable domain is NAGVMQNPRHLVRRRGQEARLRCSPMKGHSHVYWYRQLPEEGLKFMVYLQKENIIDESGMPKERFSAEFPKEGPSILRIQQVVRGDSAAYFCASSFPGRGQYEQYFGPGTRLTVT.

CDR3 protein: CASSPLLDSPNTEAFF. Here the CDR3 DNA reads TGTGCCAGCAGCCCTTTGTTGGACAGCCCGAACACTGAAGCTTTCTTT. The chain uses TRBV9 and TRBJ1-1; D is perhaps TRBD1 (6 bases). V was pared by 4 bases and J by 1 base, with 17 bases between. The CDR3 is made up of 16 amino acids. Germline V gives CDR1 SGDLS, CDR2 YYNGEE.

This chain joins TRBV4-3 and TRBJ2-3; a weak D match, TRBD1 (5 bases). V lost 3 bases, J lost 1 base, and 11 bases lay in between. This CDR3 is 15 amino acids long. Germline loops: CDR1 LGHNA, CDR2 YSLEER. DNA for the CDR3: TGCGCCAGCAGCCACCTTTCCAGGGGCACAGATACGCAGTATTTT. Translating gives CASSHLSRGTDTQYF.

This chain links TRBV18 with TRBJ1-1; a possible D gene is TRBD1 (5 bases). The V gene lost 6 bases and the J gene lost 7 bases, with 18 bases spanning the gap. Germline CDR1 KGHSH, CDR2 LQKENI. This CDR3 is built from 14 residues. The DNA of the CDR3 is TGTGCCAGCTCCCTTCAAACGCGGGACGGTGAAGCTTTCTTT. Amino acid sequence: CASSLQTRDGEAFF.

V and J are TRBV7-8 and TRBJ1-3; D ambiguous. The germline gives CDR1 SGHVS, CDR2 FQNEAQ. The CDR3 sequence is 16 residues long. Trimming cost V 1 base and J 1 base, with 11 bases left between them. The CDR3 here is CASSLVSGRSGNTIYF. In nucleotides, the CDR3 is TGTGCCAGCAGCTTAGTGTCAGGAAGATCTGGAAACACCATATATTTT.

The chain couples TRBV28 to TRBJ1-2; TRBD1 matches at 10 bases. This CDR3 contains 14 residues. From germline, CDR1 is MDHEN and CDR2 SYDVKM. V lost 7 bases, J lost 6 bases, and 8 bases stayed unmatched. CDR3 loop: CASTEGTGVNGYTF. CDR3 nucleotide sequence: TGTGCCAGCACCGAAGGGACAGGGGTGAATGGCTACACCTTC.

This rearrangement joins TRBV6-5 to TRBJ2-7, with 9 bases fitting TRBD1. Germline lookup yields CDR1 MNHEY and CDR2 SVGAGI. The V segment lost 7 bases and the J segment 2 bases; nucleotides outside the gene matches: 6. CDR3 size: 14 residues. The chain's CDR3 is CASMSDRGTYEQYF. The CDR3, as DNA: TGTGCCAGCATGTCGGACAGGGGTACCTACGAGCAGTACTTC.

The chain joins TRBV9 to TRBJ2-1, with 7 positions matching TRBD2. Looked up from germline, CDR1 is SGDLS and CDR2 is YYNGEE. V shed 0 bases, J shed 3 bases, and the junction held 6 bases outside the gene matches. The CDR3 has 16 residues. This CDR3 is CASSVDVGRHYNEQFF. CDR3 bases: TGTGCCAGCAGCGTAGATGTCGGGAGGCACTACAATGAGCAGTTCTTC.

The rearrangement links TRBV29-1 to TRBJ2-3, with D possibly being TRBD1 (6 bases). From germline, CDR1 is SQVTM and CDR2 ANQGSEA. The CDR3 runs to 15 residues. Trimming took off 6 bases at V and 0 bases at J, with 16 bases between the two ends. The DNA for the CDR3 is TGCAGCGTCACCCGGAAAGGGGGTAGCACAGATACGCAGTATTTT. Amino acids: CSVTRKGGSTDTQYF.

The chain is built from TRBV5-4 and TRBJ2-3, with 10 nucleotides matching TRBD2. This CDR3 spans 17 amino acids. Trimming removed 3 bases from V and 4 bases from J; junction bases left unmatched: 11. Germline CDR1 SGHNT, CDR2 YYREEE (reference sequence). CDR3 in DNA: TGTGCCAGCAGCTATTATCGAGCGGGGGGGCTCTCAGATACGCAGTATTTT. Translation gives CASSYYRAGGLSDTQYF.

V gene TRBV30 combines with J gene TRBJ1-6; D might be TRBD1 (6 bases). Germline V gene sequence: CDR1 GTSNPN, CDR2 SVGIG (reference sequence). This CDR3 has 15 residues. V was shortened by 0 bases and J by 10 bases, with 16 bases between the two germline ends. The CDR3 sequence: CAWSVARGLGSPLHF. The CDR3 DNA is TGTGCCTGGAGTGTGGCCAGGGGCTTGGGCTCACCCCTCCACTTT.